This T cell receptor beta chain was found in a study of blood T cell repertoires in COVID-19. V dropped 3 bases and J dropped 6; count of bases not matched to a gene: 11. The CDR3 is made up of 16 amino acids. Germline lookup yields CDR1 LGHNA and CDR2 YNFKEQ. Profiling relied on immunoSEQ multiplex PCR, and the TCRdb table lists in-frame clones only, not all of them. The top ten clones hold 18% of a sample with roughly 180,000 clones, approximately 77% of them seen once. This TCR came from a man between 60 and 75 years old who had recovered from COVID-19. Sequenced: PBMCs or T cells enriched from blood (not recorded which). The V and J genes are TRBV4-2 and TRBJ2-3; 8 nucleotides agree with TRBD2. This chain's CDR3 is CASSQELAGLRDTQYF. Here the CDR3 DNA reads TGTGCCAGCAGCCAGGAGTTAGCGGGGCTCAGGGATACGCAGTATTTT.